The 8 T cell receptor beta chains below all came from one sample that was sequenced in a study of cytomegalovirus exposure and HLA in healthy donors. PCR employed 60 Vbeta and 13 Jbeta primers. Produced via immunoSEQ multiplex PCR; TCRdb's table is partial and in-frame only. The data contain about 80,000 clones, approximately 80% of them singletons. The specimen was PBMCs. The origin of the receptors is a middle-aged man in good health and CMV-seropositive.

This chain uses TRBV28 with TRBJ2-7; the D is unclear. The V gene's germline CDR1 is MDHEN and CDR2 SYDVKM. Trimming stripped 3 bases from V and 1 base from J, with 7 bases between. CDR3 size: 13 residues. DNA of the CDR3: TGTGCCAGCAGTTTCAGAGGTTCCTACGAGCAGTACTTC. It is translated as CASSFRGSYEQYF. The full variable domain, rest sourced from reference TRBV28 and TRBJ2-7, is DVKVTQSSRYLVKRTGEKVFLECVQDMDHENMFWYRQDPGLGLRLIYFSYDVKMKEKGDIPEGYSVSREKKERFSLILESASTNQTSMYLCASSFRGSYEQYFGPGTRLTVT.

This chain connects TRBV6-5 to TRBJ2-1; 10 nucleotides agree with TRBD1. J gave up 3 bases and V 6 bases, and 5 bases lay outside the gene matches. In germline, CDR1 is MNHEY, CDR2 SVGAGI. This CDR3 contains 15 residues. CDR3 protein: CASSQTGGHYNEQFF. CDR3 coding DNA: TGTGCCAGCAGCCAGACAGGGGGCCACTACAATGAGCAGTTCTTC.

The V call is TRBV6-5, the J call TRBJ1-5; D not resolved. Trimming took off 0 bases at V and 8 bases at J, with 8 bases between the two ends. Germline-derived CDR1 and CDR2 are MNHEY and SVGAGI. This CDR3 region has 13 residues. Written as DNA, the CDR3 is TGTGCCAGCAGTTACTCGCCCTCGGAGCCCCAGCATTTT. As protein: CASSYSPSEPQHF.

A note on this clone: Germline and junction disagree at one end, which may indicate a read error. The CDR3 region is CASSTGTGGDEQFF. The CDR3 coding sequence is TGTGCTAGCAGCACCGGGACAGGGGGTGATGAGCAGTTCTTC. The gene calls are TRBV7-7 and TRBJ2-1; TRBD1 agrees at 11 bases. The CDR3 is 14 residues long. Germline loops: CDR1 SSHAT, CDR2 FNYEAQ (reference sequence). Combining the CDR3 with reference TRBV7-7 and TRBJ2-1 gives the whole variable domain GAGVSQSPRYKVTKRGQDVTLRCDPISSHATLYWYQQALGQGPEFLTYFNYEAQPDKSGLPSDRFSAERPEGSISTLTIQRTEQRDSAMYRCASSTGTGGDEQFFGPGTRLTVL.

CDR3 sequence reads: CASSLGTGAAGNTIYF. CDR3 in DNA: TGTGCCAGCAGCTTAGGGACAGGGGCTGCTGGAAACACCATATATTTT. V gene TRBV7-2 combines with J gene TRBJ1-3, with TRBD1 matching over 9 bases. Germline lookup yields CDR1 SGHTA and CDR2 FQGNSA. The CDR3 runs to 16 residues. V was clipped by 1 base and J by 2 bases; unmatched bases: 3.

The chain recombines TRBV4-1 with TRBJ2-6, with 10 bases that match TRBD1. Looked up from germline, CDR1 is MGHRA and CDR2 is YSYEKL. CDR3 length: 19 residues. V trimming: 4 bases; J trimming: 0 bases; junction bases outside the gene matches: 9. This CDR3 is CASSPRSGTGASGANVLTF. CDR3 DNA sequence: TGCGCCAGCAGCCCTCGATCCGGGACAGGGGCCTCTGGGGCCAACGTCCTGACTTTC.

The chain links TRBV5-1 to TRBJ1-2; 11 bases line up with TRBD1. Germline values: CDR1 SGHRS, CDR2 YFSETQ. CDR3 length equals 15 residues. V lost 4 bases to trimming and J lost 7 bases; unmatched junction nucleotides: 9. In DNA form, the CDR3 reads TGCGCCAGCAGCCCACCGGACAGGGGGCTAAGTGGCTACACCTTC. This codes for CASSPPDRGLSGYTF.

This clone has a single count. The V gene is TRBV19, the J gene TRBJ2-2, with D possibly TRBD2 on 5 matching bases. Looked up from germline, CDR1 is LNHDA and CDR2 is SQIVND (reference sequence). The V end lost 10 bases, the J end lost 1 base, and 13 bases lay between the germline ends. The CDR3 is 14 residues long. CDR3 region: CATEGLLNTGELFF. For the CDR3, the DNA is TGTGCCACCGAAGGACTTCTGAACACCGGGGAGCTGTTTTTT.